This T cell receptor beta chain came from a study of cytomegalovirus exposure and HLA in healthy donors. General study results and limits: In vitro, a few CMV-associated chains proved specific for CMV antigens. Diagnosis of cytomegalovirus status made by the classifier reportedly showed high specificity and sensitivity. Listed as cytomegalovirus-associated were more than 150 TCR beta chains.

Comments on this clone: Its cognate antigen is unknown. A junction boundary mismatches the germline segment, possibly from a read error.

From germline, CDR1 is MNHEY and CDR2 SVGAGI. CDR3 length equals 15 residues. The donors were members of the validation cohort comprising over 90 subjects, separate from the approximately 630-subject first cohort. Some clones are missing from TCRdb's copy, which holds only in-frame ones; the method was immunoSEQ multiplex PCR. The sample yields 71,000 or so clones, around 96% seen once. This sequence was found in a man aged 18-30 years in good health and CMV-seropositive. The chain recombines TRBV6-5 with TRBJ1-5, with a tentative D call TRBD1 (6 bases). The source material was PBMCs. Here the CDR3 DNA reads TGTGCCAGCAGTCCTGGGACAAGTAGCTATCAGCCCCAGCATTTT. The encoded protein is CASSPGTSSYQPQHF.